This TCR beta chain was recorded in a study of T cell responses to AZD1222 COVID-19 vaccine. Study results and limitations: At 160-218 and 743-854, vaccine-associated CD4 TCRs were dominant, and they spanned spike.

Only in-frame clones appear in the TCRdb table, and some are missing; sequencing was by immunoSEQ multiplex PCR. The table lists 50,000 to 70,000 clones, 89% of them singletons. After removal of 5 bases from V and 4 bases from J, the junction contained 12 bases not matched to a gene. The CDR3 runs to 15 residues. From germline, CDR1 is SQVTM and CDR2 ANQGSEA. Concerning this clone: As yet, its antigen is unknown.

The sequence derives from an adult who received the AZD1222 COVID-19 vaccine. This material consisted of peripheral blood, taken 28 days after the second AZD1222 dose. The J gene is TRBJ2-3, the V gene TRBV29-1; 7 positions match TRBD2. CDR3 DNA: TGCAGCGTTTTGGTCCCAACGGGAGGTGCAGATACGCAGTATTTT. The encoded protein is CSVLVPTGGADTQYF.